The 10 T cell receptor beta chains given below trace back to one sample, sequenced in a study of PD-1 blockade in classical Hodgkin lymphoma (dated by TCRdb to about 2020). This sample's time point label indicates: cycle 2 day 1 (C2D1) of nivolumab. All trial patients had relapsed after autologous stem cell transplantation, with cohorts A, B and C differing in prior brentuximab vedotin exposure. Receptor libraries were prepared by the immunoSEQ multiplex PCR assay. TCRdb mirrors the immuneACCESS table, restricted to in-frame sequences. Some clones are absent from its copies; in checked studies, under half trace to an unresolved V gene, and the reason for the others is unknown. The table for this sample lists approximately 99,000 clones; roughly 79% of them were counted only once. Of the sample, roughly 15% falls within the top ten clones. The specimen was peripheral blood mononuclear cells (PBMCs), collected before the second cycle of nivolumab. The receptors stem from a human donor with classical Hodgkin lymphoma.

This CDR3 reads CASSLLAGGNEQFF. CDR3 sequence (DNA): TGTGCCAGCAGCTTACTAGCGGGAGGAAATGAGCAGTTCTTC. V is TRBV5-4 and J is TRBJ2-1; 12 bases agree with TRBD2. In germline, CDR1 is SGHNT, CDR2 YYREEE (reference sequence). V lost 2 bases, J lost 7 bases, and 1 base stayed unmatched. This CDR3 region has 14 residues.

V usage is TRBV2 and J usage is TRBJ2-5; no clear D gene. Germline loops: CDR1 SNHLY, CDR2 FYNNEI. V was cut by 7 bases and J by 3 bases, with 15 bases left in between. This CDR3 has 14 amino acids. The CDR3 DNA is TGTGCCAGCATCCCAACGAAGTCGAAAGAGACCCAGTACTTC. Encoded protein: CASIPTKSKETQYF.

This clone was observed a handful of times. This chain links TRBV5-1 with TRBJ2-1; TRBD2 is a possible D gene (6 bases). Germline CDR1 reads SGHRS; CDR2 reads YFSETQ. The CDR3 length is 15 residues. V was cut by 4 bases and J by 0 bases, with 11 bases left in between. CDR3 sequence reads: CASSPAGSSYNEQFF. The CDR3 DNA sequence: TGCGCCAGCAGCCCTGCGGGGAGCTCCTACAATGAGCAGTTCTTC. The full variable domain, with the rest looked up from reference TRBV5-1 and TRBJ2-1, is KAGVTQTPRYLIKTRGQQVTLSCSPISGHRSVSWYQQTPGQGLQFLFEYFSETQRNKGNFPGRFSGRQFSNSRSEMNVSTLELGDSALYLCASSPAGSSYNEQFFGPGTRLTVL.

CDR3 amino acids: CATSRDMSEDEQFF. The DNA for the CDR3 is TGTGCCACCAGCAGAGATATGTCGGAGGATGAGCAGTTCTTC. The J gene is TRBJ2-1, the V gene TRBV15, with D possibly TRBD2 on 5 matching bases. V lost 0 bases and J lost 8, with 11 bases in between. Germline V gives CDR1 LNHNV, CDR2 YYDKDF (reference sequence). The CDR3 loop spans 14 amino acids.

CDR3 amino acids: CASSSDMGNQPQHF. The CDR3 DNA reads as TGTGCCAGCAGTTCCGACATGGGCAATCAGCCCCAGCATTTT. The chain employs TRBV2 and TRBJ1-5; D not resolved. V lost 5 bases, J lost 2 bases, and 10 bases lay in between. The germline CDR1 and CDR2 sequences are SNHLY and FYNNEI. The CDR3 spans 14 residues.

A remark on this clone: The identical CDR3 is also encoded by other nucleotide sequences in the sample. The chain carries TRBV9 and TRBJ2-1; D might be TRBD2 (5 bases). This CDR3 comprises 14 residues. Germline CDR1 and CDR2: SGDLS and YYNGEE. Trimming cost V 4 bases and J 0 bases, with 8 bases left between them. CDR3 nucleotide sequence: TGTGCCAGCAGCCCCACTAGCTCCTACAATGAGCAGTTCTTC. Amino acids: CASSPTSSYNEQFF.

The J gene is TRBJ2-3, the V gene TRBV2; 7 nucleotides match TRBD1. V was clipped by 6 bases and J by 3 bases; unmatched bases: 12. This CDR3 has 16 amino acids. The germline V gene has CDR1 SNHLY and CDR2 FYNNEI. The chain's CDR3 is CASRQGTRGRTDTQYF. The CDR3, as DNA: TGTGCCAGCAGACAGGGGACGCGCGGAAGAACAGATACGCAGTATTTT.

The chain recombines TRBV19 with TRBJ2-1; 7 nucleotides align to TRBD1. The J segment lost 5 bases and the V segment lost 9 bases, leaving 13 bases of the junction unmatched. Germline V CDR1 and CDR2: LNHDA, SQIVND (reference sequence). There are 15 residues in the CDR3. The CDR3 region is CASRTTGEPHNEQFF. The CDR3 DNA reads TGTGCCAGCCGAACTACAGGGGAGCCCCACAATGAGCAGTTCTTC.

The chain uses TRBV7-2 and TRBJ2-2; possibly TRBD1 or TRBD2 for D (6 bases each). The germline V gene has CDR1 SGHTA and CDR2 FQGNSA. CDR3 length: 14 amino acids. Deletions cut 2 bases from V and 6 bases from J, with 10 bases between. The CDR3 DNA reads TGTGCCAGCAGCTTAAAGGGGGGCCCCGGGGAGCTGTTTTTT. It yields the protein CASSLKGGPGELFF.

This chain joins TRBV7-2 and TRBJ2-7, with TRBD2 matching over 9 bases. The CDR3 is 15 amino acids. CDR1 is SGHTA, CDR2 FQGNSA, per germline. V lost 7 bases to trimming and J lost 3 bases; unmatched junction nucleotides: 10. The CDR3 region is CASTPGASGIYEQYF. The CDR3, as DNA: TGTGCCAGCACCCCGGGCGCTAGCGGGATCTACGAGCAGTACTTC.